Listed below are T cell receptor beta chains from one sample, sequenced in a study of Ad26.COV2.S vaccination and SARS-CoV-2 variants. Generated by immunoSEQ multiplex PCR, the TCRdb table keeps only in-frame clones and is missing some. The sample records about 680,000 clones, about 89% being singletons. The source was peripheral blood, collected in a trial of Ad26.COV2.S vaccine versus placebo. The receptors derive from a person between 18 and 59 years old who received the Ad26.COV2.S COVID-19 vaccine or a placebo. CDR3s include the opening cysteine and the closing phenylalanine or tryptophan.

len	v_gene	j_gene	CDR3aa
16	TRBV7-8	TRBJ1-2	CASSLGRLGRDYGYTF
14	TRBV4-3	TRBJ1-1	CASSQKRVVTEAFF
13	TRBV30	TRBJ1-1	CAWSRSANTEAFF
16	TRBV6-5	TRBJ2-1	CASSYSSDGRVDEQFF
15	TRBV4-2	TRBJ1-3	CASSPWGVTGNTIYF
12	TRBV7-8	TRBJ2-7	CASSPPGMKQYF
14	TRBV24-1	TRBJ2-1	CATGGSGINNEQFF
13	TRBV6-2/TRBV6-3	TRBJ2-1	CASSFSILGEQFF
15	TRBV6-5	TRBJ2-7	CASRETPLKPYEQYF
14	TRBV10-3	TRBJ2-5	CAISRTGDGETQYF
13	TRBV7-9	TRBJ2-7	CASSPTRNYEQYF
15	TRBV30	TRBJ2-2	CAWSRDTANTGELFF
16	TRBV5-5	TRBJ2-7	CASSLAGTSSSYEQYF
15	TRBV6-2/TRBV6-3	TRBJ1-5	CASSYSPRGSQPQHF
13	TRBV18	TRBJ1-5	CASSPGRDQPQHF
16	TRBV6-6	TRBJ1-1	CASSYLRQPGDTEAFF
14	TRBV5-5	TRBJ2-7	CASSLSGAMVEQYF
11	TRBV20-1	TRBJ2-1	CSAWRIDEQFF
15	TRBV6-5	TRBJ1-4	CASREGQTTNEKLFF
14	TRBV7-9	TRBJ1-3	CASSLGTPGNTIYF
12	TRBV27	TRBJ2-3	CASSLQGRPQYF
14	TRBV15	TRBJ2-7	CATGVPGGRYEQYF
15	TRBV19	TRBJ2-4	CASWTGGPRFDIQYF
13	TRBV24-1	TRBJ2-2	CATSRDSTGELFF
16	TRBV3-1/TRBV3-2	TRBJ1-2	CASSQGGGQGGSGYTF
15	TRBV19	TRBJ1-1	CASSIISEGNTEAFF
17	TRBV7-2	TRBJ2-1	CASSARGGAGTYNEQFF
14	TRBV30	TRBJ2-5	CAWSFGQGGETQYF
16	TRBV6-5	TRBJ1-3	CASSYSPKVSGNTIYF
12	TRBV3-1/TRBV3-2	TRBJ2-5	CASSQERRTQYF
13	TRBV7-9	TRBJ2-7	CASSPLGRSEQYF
14	TRBV19	TRBJ2-1	CASSIVRGGQVQFF
14	TRBV6-5	TRBJ1-2	CASSYQDRGRGYTF
15	TRBV6-5	TRBJ1-1	CASSSPGQGATEAFF
13	TRBV9	TRBJ2-5	CASSVEGAQTQYF
10	TRBV2	TRBJ1-1	CASGGTEAFF
15	TRBV7-2	TRBJ2-5	CASSLGWGSPETQYF
10	TRBV21-1	TRBJ1-1	CAIPEAEYFF
14	TRBV7-9	TRBJ2-7	CASSLVGREDEQYF
16	TRBV10-3	TRBJ1-5	CAISVPFVCCNQPQHF